A single sample is the source of the 25 T cell receptor beta chains below, sequenced in a study of T cell responses to AZD1222 COVID-19 vaccine. Profiling relied on immunoSEQ multiplex PCR, and the TCRdb table lists in-frame clones only, not all of them. Of about 73,000 clones listed, roughly 90% are singletons. Here the sequenced sample was peripheral blood, taken 28 days after the second AZD1222 dose. These TCRs come from an adult who received the AZD1222 COVID-19 vaccine.

This chain connects TRBV6-1 to TRBJ1-1; a weak D match, TRBD1 (6 bases). The CDR3 consists of 14 residues. The germline V gene has CDR1 MNHNS and CDR2 SASEGT. The V and J ends lost 1 base and 3 bases respectively, with 9 bases between them. This chain's CDR3 is CASSEGTDYTEAFF. DNA of the CDR3: TGTGCCAGCAGTGAAGGGACAGACTACACTGAAGCTTTCTTT.

The chain employs TRBV6-5 and TRBJ2-7, with D possibly matching TRBD1 (6 bases). The CDR3 sequence is 13 residues long. Looked up from germline, CDR1 is MNHEY and CDR2 is SVGAGI. Trimming removed 6 bases at V and 5 bases at J, with 14 bases between. CDR3 protein: CASRQGGSHEQYF. The CDR3 DNA reads TGTGCCAGCAGACAAGGGGGTAGCCACGAGCAGTACTTC.

This chain joins TRBV21-1 and TRBJ2-7; TRBD2, as called in the table, went unchecked against the DNA. TRBV21-1 is designated a pseudogene. This CDR3 has 14 residues. CDR3 residues: CASSLAARLYEQYF. As DNA, the CDR3 is TGTGCCAGCAGCCTAGCGGCCCGCCTCTACGAGCAGTACTTC.

The chain couples TRBV9 to TRBJ2-1, with 9 bases lining up with TRBD1. The germline gives CDR1 SGDLS, CDR2 YYNGEE. This CDR3 comprises 15 residues. V was clipped by 4 bases and J by 15 bases; unmatched bases: 17. The CDR3 spells CASSSEGQGLPGAFF. The CDR3 DNA follows: TGTGCCAGCAGCTCAGAGGGACAGGGCCTCCCCGGGGCGTTCTTC.

This chain links TRBV19 with TRBJ1-6; D is unresolved. The V gene lost 3 bases and the J gene lost 2 bases, with 5 bases spanning the gap. Germline loops: CDR1 LNHDA, CDR2 SQIVND (reference sequence). CDR3 length: 14 amino acids. CDR3 DNA sequence: TGTGCCAGTAGTATGGGCGCCTATAATTCACCCCTCCACTTT. Translated, it gives CASSMGAYNSPLHF. The variable domain in full, completed from reference TRBV19 and TRBJ1-6, reads DGGITQSPKYLFRKEGQNVTLSCEQNLNHDAMYWYRQDPGQGLRLIYYSQIVNDFQKGDIAEGYSVSREKKESFPLTVTSAQKNPTAFYLCASSMGAYNSPLHFGNGTRLTVT.

The chain combines TRBV6-5 with TRBJ2-7, with D perhaps TRBD1 or TRBD2 (5 bases each). Trimming took 0 bases from V and 3 from J, leaving 12 bases between them. Germline CDR1 reads MNHEY; CDR2 reads SVGAGI. This CDR3 is 15 amino acids long. Written as DNA, the CDR3 is TGTGCCAGCAGTTACTCAGGCAGGGACGACTACGAGCAGTACTTC. This translates into CASSYSGRDDYEQYF.

The CDR3 nucleotides are TGTGCCACCAGTGATCGGACAGCCTACAATGAGCAGTTCTTC. It translates to CATSDRTAYNEQFF. V and J are TRBV24-1 and TRBJ2-1, with a tentative D call TRBD1 (6 bases). The CDR3 runs to 14 residues. Germline loops: CDR1 KGHDR, CDR2 SFDVKD. V lost 3 bases and J lost 2, with 7 bases in between.

The rearrangement joins TRBV12-3 or TRBV12-4 to TRBJ2-1; either TRBD1 or TRBD2 may supply D (5 bases each). The V gene lost 6 bases and the J gene lost 12 bases, with 15 bases spanning the gap. CDR3 size: 12 residues. This chain's CDR3 is CASSTGGGTQFF. The CDR3 DNA sequence: TGTGCCAGCAGCACGGGCGGTGGGACGCAGTTCTTC.

A single count supports this clone. The chain combines TRBV7-6 with TRBJ2-7; D gene ambiguous. V lost 5 bases and J lost 0, with 11 bases in between. Germline CDR1 reads SGHVS; CDR2 reads FNYEAQ. This CDR3 is 14 amino acids long. The CDR3 spells CASSRQENSYEQYF. DNA for the CDR3: TGTGCCAGCAGCCGCCAGGAGAACTCCTACGAGCAGTACTTC.

V and J are TRBV3-1 (or the pseudogene TRBV3-2) and TRBJ1-1; possible D gene TRBD1, 5 bases. Trimming took 1 base from V and 0 from J, leaving 9 bases between them. The CDR3 totals 15 residues. The V gene's germline CDR1 is LGHDT and CDR2 YNNKEL (reference sequence). The CDR3: CASSQAQAMNTEAFF. CDR3 DNA: TGTGCCAGCAGCCAAGCACAGGCTATGAACACTGAAGCTTTCTTT.

The chain employs TRBV6-2 or TRBV6-3 and TRBJ2-7; D call uncertain. The CDR3 length is 11 residues. Germline V CDR1 and CDR2: MNHEY, SVGEGT. V shed 5 bases and J shed 7 bases, with 9 bases lying between them. CDR3 amino acids: CASSISWEQYF. The CDR3 nucleotides read TGTGCCAGCAGTATTTCGTGGGAGCAGTACTTC.

The chain employs TRBV7-9 and TRBJ1-1; D is possibly TRBD1 (5 bases). Germline V lookup: CDR1 SEHNR, CDR2 FQNEAQ (reference sequence). Trimming took 7 bases from V and 3 from J, leaving 15 bases between them. The CDR3 loop spans 14 amino acids. CDR3 region: CASTLGEWDTEAFF. The CDR3 DNA sequence: TGTGCCAGCACCCTAGGGGAGTGGGACACTGAAGCTTTCTTT.

The CDR3 loop reads CASSDITGNTIYF. For the CDR3, the DNA is TGTGCCAGCAGCGACATTACTGGAAACACCATATATTTT. This chain uses TRBV12-3 or TRBV12-4 with TRBJ1-3; D is unresolved. The CDR3 runs 13 residues. V lost 6 bases and J 2 bases, leaving 8 bases between the germline ends.

The V and J genes are TRBV7-2 and TRBJ1-4, with 8 bases identical to TRBD1. Germline trimming cut 5 bases from V and 5 bases from J; bases unmatched to any gene: 10. Germline V gene sequence: CDR1 SGHTA, CDR2 FQGNSA. CDR3 length equals 16 residues. The CDR3 reads CASSPRPDRVNEKLFF. CDR3 sequence (DNA): TGTGCCAGCAGCCCCCGACCGGACAGGGTCAATGAAAAACTGTTTTTT. Drawing the rest from reference TRBV7-2 and TRBJ1-4, the complete variable domain is GAGVSQSPSNKVTEKGKDVELRCDPISGHTALYWYRQSLGQGLEFLIYFQGNSAPDKSGLPSDRFSAERTGGSVSTLTIQRTQQEDSAVYLCASSPRPDRVNEKLFFGSGTQLSVL.

The rearrangement uses TRBV6-4 and TRBJ1-5, with D unclear. Germline CDR1 and CDR2: MRHNA and SNTAGT. This CDR3 has 13 amino acids. The ends were cut back, 4 bases at V and 2 bases at J, with 6 bases in the middle. CDR3 sequence (DNA): TGTGCCAGCAGTGTTGACGGCAATCAGCCCCAGCATTTT. Residues: CASSVDGNQPQHF.

V usage is TRBV10-3 and J usage is TRBJ1-1; no clear D. The germline V gene encodes CDR1 ENHRY and CDR2 SYGVKD. The CDR3 runs 14 residues. The V gene lost 3 bases and the J gene lost 0 bases, with 8 bases spanning the gap. This chain's CDR3 is CAISDLGVNTEAFF. CDR3 sequence (DNA): TGTGCCATCAGTGACCTCGGGGTGAACACTGAAGCTTTCTTT.

The chain is built from TRBV6-5 and TRBJ1-1; D gene ambiguous. Between the trimmed V and J ends, which lost 3 bases and 3 bases, there was a span of 8 bases. Germline V gene lookup returns CDR1 MNHEY and CDR2 SVGAGI. The CDR3 loop spans 13 amino acids. The CDR3, as DNA: TGTGCCAGCAGTTATGGGATGGACACTGAAGCTTTCTTT. Its translation: CASSYGMDTEAFF.

Here the CDR3 reads CASSMDQGAYEQYF. The CDR3 bases are TGTGCCAGTAGTATGGATCAAGGTGCCTACGAGCAGTACTTC. The V call is TRBV19, the J call TRBJ2-7, with unresolved D. V was clipped by 3 bases and J by 2 bases, with 11 bases between them. The CDR3 runs 14 residues. The germline gives CDR1 LNHDA, CDR2 SQIVND (reference sequence).

The chain recombines TRBV5-4 with TRBJ2-7; 8 bases are a match to TRBD1. There are 14 residues in the CDR3. Germline V CDR1 and CDR2: SGHNT, YYREEE (reference sequence). The trim removed 1 base at V and 5 bases at J, leaving 5 bases unmatched. This CDR3 reads CASSLSGDRHEQYF. Written as DNA, the CDR3 is TGTGCCAGCAGCTTGTCAGGGGACAGGCACGAGCAGTACTTC.

The CDR3 spells CASSVSGHQPQHF. DNA of the CDR3: TGTGCCAGCAGTGTTTCGGGTCATCAGCCCCAGCATTTT. The chain has TRBV2 and TRBJ1-5; D uncertain. The germline V gene encodes CDR1 SNHLY and CDR2 FYNNEI. This CDR3 is 13 amino acids long. V gave up 4 bases and J gave up 5 bases, with 9 bases separating them.

The CDR3 DNA is TGTGCCAGCAGCGTAGTGGCAGGGGGCAGGAGCACAGATACGCAGTATTTT. Protein: CASSVVAGGRSTDTQYF. The genes are TRBV9 and TRBJ2-3, with 8 bases fitting TRBD1. Germline trimming cut 0 bases from V and 0 bases from J; bases unmatched to any gene: 6. Germline CDR1 reads SGDLS; CDR2 reads YYNGEE. The CDR3 totals 17 residues. Supplemented by reference TRBV9 and TRBJ2-3, the full variable domain reads DSGVTQTPKHLITATGQRVTLRCSPRSGDLSVYWYQQSLDQGLQFLIQYYNGEERAKGNILERFSAQQFPDLHSELNLSSLELGDSALYFCASSVVAGGRSTDTQYFGPGTRLTVL.

This sequence joins TRBV11-2 and TRBJ2-1; 9 bases are a match to TRBD1. The CDR3 covers 14 residues. J lost 10 bases, V lost 3 bases, and 7 bases had no gene match. Germline CDR1 and CDR2: SGHAT and FQNNGV. DNA for the CDR3: TGTGCCAGCAGCTTCGGACAGGGGTACGGGGAGCAGTTCTTC. Translating gives CASSFGQGYGEQFF.

The genes are TRBV5-6 and TRBJ2-2; D remains unclear. CDR1 is SGHDT and CDR2 is YYEEEE in the germline V gene. CDR3 length equals 17 residues. V shed 1 base and J shed 2 bases, with 15 bases lying between them. DNA of the CDR3: TGTGCCAGCAGCTTGTTGTATTTGGCCGTAAACACCGGGGAGCTGTTTTTT. It yields the protein CASSLLYLAVNTGELFF.

The chain links TRBV6-1 to TRBJ2-1; 11 bases agree with TRBD2. V trimming: 3 bases; J trimming: 2 bases; junction bases outside the gene matches: 9. The CDR3 consists of 18 residues. Germline V lookup: CDR1 MNHNS, CDR2 SASEGT. CDR3: CASSEASGGPYAYNEQFF. CDR3 DNA sequence: TGTGCCAGCAGTGAGGCTAGCGGGGGGCCCTATGCCTACAATGAGCAGTTCTTC.

The rearrangement links TRBV6-5 to TRBJ2-5; D could derive from TRBD1 or TRBD2 (5 bases each). Between the trimmed V and J ends, which lost 7 bases and 5 bases, there was a span of 20 bases. This CDR3 is built from 15 residues. The germline V gene has CDR1 MNHEY and CDR2 SVGAGI. CDR3 sequence reads: CASMRGRLAAETQYF. CDR3 nucleotides: TGTGCCAGCATGAGGGGCAGGTTAGCAGCGGAGACCCAGTACTTC.